Listed here are 9 T cell receptor beta chains from one sample, sequenced in a study of early T cells in non-severe SARS-CoV-2 infection. TCRdb processed the 5' RACE reads anew with MiXCR; each CDR3 protein has one entry. The sample has under 70,000 distinct CDR3 sequences; around a tenth are singletons. The sequencing input was whole blood. These receptors were taken from an adult who was a healthcare worker with PCR-confirmed SARS-CoV-2 infection or an uninfected control (not recorded which).

This clonotype was seen at least ten times. The chain carries TRBV12-3 or TRBV12-4 and TRBJ2-7; tentatively, D is TRBD1 (5 bases). V dropped 3 bases and J dropped 1 base, with 10 bases sitting between them. CDR3 size: 14 residues. The CDR3 protein is CASSLAGRSYEQYF. Here the CDR3 DNA reads TGTGCCAGCAGTTTGGCAGGGCGGTCCTACGAGCAGTACTTC.

This clonotype was detected only a few times. The chain links TRBV11-1 to TRBJ2-5; D gene uncertain. This CDR3 has 12 residues. V lost 5 bases and J 5 bases, leaving 9 bases between the germline ends. The germline V gene has CDR1 SGHAT and CDR2 FQDESV (reference sequence). The CDR3 loop is CASSQLLETQYF. In DNA form, the CDR3 reads TGTGCCAGCAGCCAGCTTCTGGAGACCCAGTACTTC.

This clonotype was observed many times. This rearrangement joins TRBV2 to TRBJ2-2, with TRBD1 identical over 8 bases. The V gene's germline CDR1 is SNHLY and CDR2 FYNNEI. CDR3 length equals 15 residues. V was clipped by 10 bases and J by 5 bases; unmatched bases: 12. This CDR3 is CANGAQGARTGELFF. In DNA form, the CDR3 reads TGTGCCAACGGGGCTCAGGGGGCGAGGACCGGGGAGCTGTTTTTT.

V and J are TRBV6-5 and TRBJ1-3, with 9 bases fitting TRBD1. V lost 6 bases and J lost 1; bases outside the gene matches: 10. Germline V gene data show CDR1 as MNHEY and CDR2 as SVGAGI. This CDR3 is 17 amino acids long. The CDR3 loop reads CASSRTDRGFSGNTIYF. For the CDR3, the DNA is TGTGCCAGCAGCCGGACCGACAGGGGGTTTTCTGGAAACACCATATATTTT.

The chain joins TRBV5-6 to TRBJ1-5, with D perhaps matching TRBD1 (6 bases). This CDR3 has 16 residues. V gave up 0 bases and J gave up 0 bases, with 10 bases separating them. CDR1 is SGHDT, CDR2 YYEEEE, per germline. In DNA form, the CDR3 reads TGTGCCAGCAGCTTGGCGGGGGGCTATAGCAATCAGCCCCAGCATTTT. Protein: CASSLAGGYSNQPQHF.

This clonotype was recorded once. The rearrangement joins TRBV7-9 to TRBJ2-7; tentative D call: TRBD1 (5 bases). Germline V CDR1 and CDR2: SEHNR, FQNEAQ (reference sequence). The CDR3 runs 15 residues. With 7 bases removed from V and 0 bases from J, the gap between germline ends came to 16 bases. This CDR3 reads CASTLGLDTSYEQYF. In nucleotides, the CDR3 is TGTGCCAGCACCCTGGGGTTGGACACCTCCTACGAGCAGTACTTC. Full variable domain (remainder filled in from reference TRBV7-9 and TRBJ2-7): DTGVSQNPRHKITKRGQNVTFRCDPISEHNRLYWYRQTLGQGPEFLTYFQNEAQLEKSRLLSDRFSAERPKGSFSTLEIQRTEQGDSAMYLCASTLGLDTSYEQYFGPGTRLTVT.

This clonotype came up many times. V and J are TRBV12-3 or TRBV12-4 and TRBJ2-1, with TRBD2 matching 14 bases. J lost 4 bases, V lost 3 bases, and 5 bases had no gene match. This CDR3 spans 17 amino acids. CDR3 in DNA: TGTGCCAGCAGTTTCGGGACTAGCGGGAGACAGTACAATGAGCAGTTCTTC. It codes for CASSFGTSGRQYNEQFF.

The chain joins TRBV2 to TRBJ2-7; D is perhaps TRBD1 (5 bases). CDR1 and CDR2 from the germline V gene are SNHLY and FYNNEI. CDR3 length equals 11 residues. Trimming removed 6 bases from V and 13 bases from J, with 16 bases in between. As DNA, the CDR3 is TGTGCCAGCAGCATACCCGGAAGGACATACTTC. Translated: CASSIPGRTYF.

The table lists this clonotype with many counts. V gene TRBV10-3 combines with J gene TRBJ2-3; 10 bases line up with TRBD2. J lost 2 bases, V lost 9 bases, and 5 bases had no gene match. This CDR3 region has 14 residues. In germline, CDR1 is ENHRY, CDR2 SYGVKD. CDR3 coding DNA: TGTGCCATTAGCGGGGGGTTCTTCACAGATACGCAGTATTTT. Translation gives CAISGGFFTDTQYF.